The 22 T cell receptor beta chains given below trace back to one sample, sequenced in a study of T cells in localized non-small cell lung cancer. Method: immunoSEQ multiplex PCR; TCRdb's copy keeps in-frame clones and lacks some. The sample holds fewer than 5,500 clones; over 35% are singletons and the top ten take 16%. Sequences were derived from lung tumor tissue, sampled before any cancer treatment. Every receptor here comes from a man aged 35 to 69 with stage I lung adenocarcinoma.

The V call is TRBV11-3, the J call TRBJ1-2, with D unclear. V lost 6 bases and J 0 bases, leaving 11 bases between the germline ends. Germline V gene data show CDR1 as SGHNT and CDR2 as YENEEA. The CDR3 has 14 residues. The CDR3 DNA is TGTGCCAGCAGTTCAGCCTCAACTAACTATGGCTACACCTTC. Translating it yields CASSSASTNYGYTF.

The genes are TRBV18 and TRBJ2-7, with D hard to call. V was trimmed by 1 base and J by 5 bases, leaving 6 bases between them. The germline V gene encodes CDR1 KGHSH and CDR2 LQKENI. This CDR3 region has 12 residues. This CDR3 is CASSPRDDEQYF. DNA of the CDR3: TGTGCCAGCTCACCACGAGACGACGAGCAGTACTTC.

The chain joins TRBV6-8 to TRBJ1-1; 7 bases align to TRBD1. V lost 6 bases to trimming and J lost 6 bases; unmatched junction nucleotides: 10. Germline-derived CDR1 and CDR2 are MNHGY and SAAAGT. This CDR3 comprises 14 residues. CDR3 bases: TGTGCCAGCAGCGAACTACAGGGGCGGGCTGAAGCTTTCTTT. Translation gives CASSELQGRAEAFF.

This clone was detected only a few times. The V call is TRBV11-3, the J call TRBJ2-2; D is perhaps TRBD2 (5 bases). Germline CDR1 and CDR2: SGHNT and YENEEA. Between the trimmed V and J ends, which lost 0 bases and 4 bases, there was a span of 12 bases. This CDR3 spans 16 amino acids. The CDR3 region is CASSLEVRGLTGELFF. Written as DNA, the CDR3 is TGTGCCAGCAGCTTAGAGGTCCGCGGGCTCACCGGGGAGCTGTTTTTT.

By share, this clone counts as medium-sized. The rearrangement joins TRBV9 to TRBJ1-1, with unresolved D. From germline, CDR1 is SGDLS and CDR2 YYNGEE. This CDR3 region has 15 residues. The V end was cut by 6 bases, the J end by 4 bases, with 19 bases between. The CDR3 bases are TGTGCCAGCACTCTGTCAGGACCTTTTACCACTGAAGCTTTCTTT. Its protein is CASTLSGPFTTEAFF.

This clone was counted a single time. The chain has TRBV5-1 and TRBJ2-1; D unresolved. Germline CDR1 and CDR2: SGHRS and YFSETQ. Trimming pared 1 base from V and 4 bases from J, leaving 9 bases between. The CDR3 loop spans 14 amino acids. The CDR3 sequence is CASSLTSYYNEQFF. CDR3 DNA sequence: TGCGCCAGCAGCTTGACGTCTTATTACAATGAGCAGTTCTTC. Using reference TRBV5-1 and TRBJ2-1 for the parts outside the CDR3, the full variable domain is KAGVTQTPRYLIKTRGQQVTLSCSPISGHRSVSWYQQTPGQGLQFLFEYFSETQRNKGNFPGRFSGRQFSNSRSEMNVSTLELGDSALYLCASSLTSYYNEQFFGPGTRLTVL.

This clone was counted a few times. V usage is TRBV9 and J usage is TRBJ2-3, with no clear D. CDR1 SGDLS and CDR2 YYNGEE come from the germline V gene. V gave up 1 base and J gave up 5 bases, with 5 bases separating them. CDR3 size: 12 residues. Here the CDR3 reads CASSVHRDTQYF. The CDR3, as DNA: TGTGCCAGCAGCGTACATAGAGATACGCAGTATTTT.

The CDR3 bases are TGTGCCAGCAGCTTAACCGCAAGCTCCTACGAGCAGTACTTC. Encoded protein: CASSLTASSYEQYF. This chain joins TRBV11-3 and TRBJ2-7; D gene ambiguous. CDR1 and CDR2 from the germline V gene are SGHNT and YENEEA. The CDR3 extends over 14 amino acids. V lost 2 bases to trimming and J lost 0 bases, with 8 bases between them.

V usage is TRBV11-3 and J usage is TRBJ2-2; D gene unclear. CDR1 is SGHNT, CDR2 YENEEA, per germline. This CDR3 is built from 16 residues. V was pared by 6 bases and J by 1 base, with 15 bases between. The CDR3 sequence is CASSPIPTGNTGELFF. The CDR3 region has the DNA TGTGCCAGCAGTCCGATACCCACGGGGAACACCGGGGAGCTGTTTTTT. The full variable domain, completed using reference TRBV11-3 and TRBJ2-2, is EAGVVQSPRYKIIEKKQPVAFWCNPISGHNTLYWYLQNLGQGPELLIRYENEEAVDDSQLPKDRFSAERLKGVDSTLKIQPAELGDSAVYLCASSPIPTGNTGELFFGEGSRLTVL.

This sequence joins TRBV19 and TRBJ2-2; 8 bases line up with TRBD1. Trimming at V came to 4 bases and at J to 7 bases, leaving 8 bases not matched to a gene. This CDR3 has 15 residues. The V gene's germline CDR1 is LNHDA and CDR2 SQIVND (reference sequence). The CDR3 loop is CASSTGQGAGGELFF. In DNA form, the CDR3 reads TGTGCCAGTAGTACCGGACAGGGTGCGGGCGGGGAGCTGTTTTTT. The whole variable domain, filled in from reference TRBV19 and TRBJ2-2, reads DGGITQSPKYLFRKEGQNVTLSCEQNLNHDAMYWYRQDPGQGLRLIYYSQIVNDFQKGDIAEGYSVSREKKESFPLTVTSAQKNPTAFYLCASSTGQGAGGELFFGEGSRLTVL.

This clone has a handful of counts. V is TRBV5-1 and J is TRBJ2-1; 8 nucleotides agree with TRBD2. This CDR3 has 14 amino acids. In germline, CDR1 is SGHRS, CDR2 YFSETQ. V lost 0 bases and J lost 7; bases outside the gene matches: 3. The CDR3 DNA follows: TGCGCCAGCAGCTTGGACGGGAGGGAGAATGAGCAGTTCTTC. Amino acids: CASSLDGRENEQFF. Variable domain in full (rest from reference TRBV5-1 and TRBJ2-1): KAGVTQTPRYLIKTRGQQVTLSCSPISGHRSVSWYQQTPGQGLQFLFEYFSETQRNKGNFPGRFSGRQFSNSRSEMNVSTLELGDSALYLCASSLDGRENEQFFGPGTRLTVL.

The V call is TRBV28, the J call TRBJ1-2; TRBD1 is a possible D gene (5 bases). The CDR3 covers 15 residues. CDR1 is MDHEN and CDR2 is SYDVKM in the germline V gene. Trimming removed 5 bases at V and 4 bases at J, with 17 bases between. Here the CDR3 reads CASSPPGVIGYGYTF. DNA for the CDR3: TGTGCCAGCAGTCCCCCGGGGGTTATTGGCTATGGCTACACCTTC.

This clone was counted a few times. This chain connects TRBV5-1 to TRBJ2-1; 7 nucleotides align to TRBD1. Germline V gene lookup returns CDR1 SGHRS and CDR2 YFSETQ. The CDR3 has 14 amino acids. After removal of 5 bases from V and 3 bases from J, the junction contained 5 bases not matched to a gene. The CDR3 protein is CASSPDRFYNEQFF. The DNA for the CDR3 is TGCGCCAGCAGTCCGGACAGGTTCTACAATGAGCAGTTCTTC.

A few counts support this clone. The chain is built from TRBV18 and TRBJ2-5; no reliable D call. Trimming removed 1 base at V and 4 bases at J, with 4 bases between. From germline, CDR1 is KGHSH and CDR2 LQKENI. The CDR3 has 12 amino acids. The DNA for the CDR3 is TGTGCCAGCTCACCACTGGGAGAGACCCAGTACTTC. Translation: CASSPLGETQYF.

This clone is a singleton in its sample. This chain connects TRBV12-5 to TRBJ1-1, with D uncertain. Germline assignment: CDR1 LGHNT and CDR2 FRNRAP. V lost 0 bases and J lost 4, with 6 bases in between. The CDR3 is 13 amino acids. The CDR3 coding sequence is TGTGCTAGTGGTTTGGTATATGGCACTGAAGCTTTCTTT. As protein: CASGLVYGTEAFF.

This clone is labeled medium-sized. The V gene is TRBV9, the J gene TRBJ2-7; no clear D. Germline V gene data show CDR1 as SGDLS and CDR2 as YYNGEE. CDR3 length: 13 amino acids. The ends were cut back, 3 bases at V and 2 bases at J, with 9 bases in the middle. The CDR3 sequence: CASSANRTYEQYF. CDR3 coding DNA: TGTGCCAGCAGCGCGAACCGAACCTACGAGCAGTACTTC.

CDR3: CASSQGLGDTIYF. The CDR3 DNA reads as TGCGCCAGCAGCCAAGGGCTCGGGGACACCATATATTTT. The chain couples TRBV4-1 to TRBJ1-3; D call uncertain. Deletions cut 1 base from V and 8 bases from J, with 9 bases between. The CDR3 has 13 residues. Germline values: CDR1 MGHRA, CDR2 YSYEKL.

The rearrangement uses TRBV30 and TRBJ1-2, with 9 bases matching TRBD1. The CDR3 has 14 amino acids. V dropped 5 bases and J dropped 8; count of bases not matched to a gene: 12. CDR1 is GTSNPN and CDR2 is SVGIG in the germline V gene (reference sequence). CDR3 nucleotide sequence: TGTGCCTGGTCTCTCGGACAGGGGCTAGGAGGCTACACCTTC. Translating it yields CAWSLGQGLGGYTF.

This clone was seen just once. CDR3 DNA: TGTGCCAGCTCACCGGGCAACAATGAAAAACTGTTTTTT. Translated: CASSPGNNEKLFF. The gene calls are TRBV18 and TRBJ1-4; D is uncertain. The CDR3 runs 13 residues. Germline V gene data show CDR1 as KGHSH and CDR2 as LQKENI. The V gene lost 3 bases and the J gene lost 5 bases, with 7 bases spanning the gap. Together with reference TRBV18 and TRBJ1-4, the CDR3 gives the full variable domain: NAGVMQNPRHLVRRRGQEARLRCSPMKGHSHVYWYRQLPEEGLKFMVYLQKENIIDESGMPKERFSAEFPKEGPSILRIQQVVRGDSAAYFCASSPGNNEKLFFGSGTQLSVL.

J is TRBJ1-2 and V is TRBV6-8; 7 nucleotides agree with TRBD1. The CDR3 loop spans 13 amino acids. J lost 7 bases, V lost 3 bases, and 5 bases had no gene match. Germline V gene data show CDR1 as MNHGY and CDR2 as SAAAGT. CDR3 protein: CASSYEGARGYTF. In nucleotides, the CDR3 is TGTGCCAGCAGTTATGAGGGGGCCCGTGGCTACACCTTC.

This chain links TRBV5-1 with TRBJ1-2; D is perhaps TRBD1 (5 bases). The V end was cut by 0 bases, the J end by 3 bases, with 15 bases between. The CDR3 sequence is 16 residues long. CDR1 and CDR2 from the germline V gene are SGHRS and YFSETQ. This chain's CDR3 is CASSLEGTIRDYGYTF. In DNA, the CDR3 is TGCGCCAGCAGCTTGGAGGGGACTATCAGGGACTATGGCTACACCTTC. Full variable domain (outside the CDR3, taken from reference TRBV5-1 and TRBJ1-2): KAGVTQTPRYLIKTRGQQVTLSCSPISGHRSVSWYQQTPGQGLQFLFEYFSETQRNKGNFPGRFSGRQFSNSRSEMNVSTLELGDSALYLCASSLEGTIRDYGYTFGSGTRLTVV.

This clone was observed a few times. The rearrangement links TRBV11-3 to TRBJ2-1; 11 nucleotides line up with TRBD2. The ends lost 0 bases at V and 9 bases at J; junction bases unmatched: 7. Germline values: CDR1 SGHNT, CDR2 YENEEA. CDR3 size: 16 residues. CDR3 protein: CASSLDRRLAGSEQFF. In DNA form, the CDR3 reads TGTGCCAGCAGCTTAGATAGGAGACTAGCGGGATCTGAGCAGTTCTTC.